This is a list of T cell receptor beta chains from one sample in a study of OX40 agonist ivuxolimab in advanced cancers. Measured with immunoSEQ multiplex PCR; TCRdb has only the in-frame clones, and not every one. This sample has more than 55,000 clones, with 87% found just once. The sample in question was CD4+ or CD8+ T cells sorted from blood, obtained in a trial of the OX40 agonist ivuxolimab. The source of these receptors is an adult with an advanced solid tumor such as melanoma, head and neck, liver or kidney cancer. Both conserved end residues are part of each CDR3. A D gene is named only where the DNA matches it firmly. For some rows the clone size is stated as once, few or many, or as a class when expanded; others skip it.

NA TRBJ1-1 NA TRBV9 TGTGCCAGCAGGAAGGGGACGGACACTGAAGCTTTCTTT CASRKGTDTEAFF
NA TRBJ2-3 once TRBV28 TGTGCCAGCAGTTTGGCTTTCTACGGGGATACGCAGTATTTT CASSLAFYGDTQYF
NA TRBJ2-3 NA TRBV7-3 TGTGCCAGCAGCTTAACTGACAGTGGCACAGATACGCAGTATTTT CASSLTDSGTDTQYF
NA TRBJ1-4 once TRBV11-2 TGTGCCAGCAGCCCAGGGTGGCAGTCAGAAGGTGAAAAACTGTTTTTT CASSPGWQSEGEKLFF
NA TRBJ2-2 NA TRBV4-1 TGCGCCAGCAGGAGGGGGGGGGCGTCGGCCGGGGAGCTGTTTTTT CASRRGGASAGELFF
NA TRBJ1-3 NA TRBV4-1 TGCGCCAGCAGCCAATCGGCGGGCTCTGGAAACACCATATATTTT CASSQSAGSGNTIYF
NA TRBJ1-3 NA TRBV28 TGTGCCAGCAGTTTCCGGACGGCCGGTGGAAACACCATATATTTT CASSFRTAGGNTIYF
TRBD1 TRBJ2-5 NA TRBV7-3 TGTGCCAGCAGCTTTCAAGGGGGCAAAGAGACCCAGTACTTC CASSFQGGKETQYF
TRBD1 TRBJ2-5 NA TRBV18 TGTGCCAGCTCCGCGACAGGGGTTAAAGAGACCCAGTACTTC CASSATGVKETQYF
NA TRBJ2-7 once TRBV5-1 TGCGCCAGCAGCTTGGAGCAGGGGATGCCCTCCTACGAGCAGTACTTC CASSLEQGMPSYEQYF
NA TRBJ2-3 NA TRBV4-3 TGCGCCAGCAGCCAAGACGCTCGGACAGATACGCAGTATTTT CASSQDARTDTQYF
TRBD2 TRBJ2-7 once TRBV11-2 TGTGCCAGCAGCTTAGTCAGGGGTAGCGGGAGGCCTAGCTCCTACGAGCAGTACTTC CASSLVRGSGRPSSYEQYF
TRBD1 TRBJ2-7 once TRBV4-1 TGCGCCAGCAGCCAATTGACACAGGGGATTTACGAGCAGTACTTC CASSQLTQGIYEQYF
TRBD1 TRBJ2-6 NA TRBV29-1 TGCAGCGTAGCCGGGACAGGGGGATCAGGGGCCAACGTCCTGACTTTC CSVAGTGGSGANVLTF
NA TRBJ1-4 NA TRBV2 TGTGCCACCATGGGACCTCGGGGAGAAAAACTGTTTTTT CATMGPRGEKLFF
TRBD1 TRBJ1-4 NA TRBV11-3 TGTGCCAGCAGCTCCACCGGGACAGGGGGTGAAAAACTGTTTTTT CASSSTGTGGEKLFF
NA TRBJ1-1 NA TRBV6-5 TGTGCCAGCCGGGTCAGCCAAATGAACACTGAAGCTTTCTTT CASRVSQMNTEAFF
NA TRBJ1-2 NA TRBV19 TGTGCCAGTAGATTGACGAAGACAGGCGCCTGGGGGGGCTACACCTTC CASRLTKTGAWGGYTF
NA TRBJ2-3 NA TRBV9 TGTGCCAGCAGCAAAGCCCCGGAAGATACGCAGTATTTT CASSKAPEDTQYF
NA TRBJ2-1 once TRBV27 TGTGCCAGCAGTTTATCTGCCGCCGGGGCGTCCTACAATGAGCAGTTCTTC CASSLSAAGASYNEQFF
NA TRBJ1-6 NA TRBV27 TGTGCCAGCAGTTTGAGAGACAGGTCATTACCCCTCCACTTT CASSLRDRSLPLHF
NA TRBJ2-7 NA TRBV20-1 TGCAGTGCTAGATACGCCTACGAGCAGTACTTC CSARYAYEQYF
TRBD2 TRBJ2-7 NA TRBV11-3 TGTGCCAGCAGCCCTTACCAGGCTAGCGGGAGGGAGACCGTCTTC CASSPYQASGRETVF
TRBD1 TRBJ2-1 NA TRBV7-9 TGTGCCAGCAGCTCGGACAGGGGGCTCCAGATCTTC CASSSDRGLQIF
NA TRBJ1-5 NA TRBV28 TGTGCCAGCAGTTCGCCAGGGAGGAATCAGCCCCAGCATTTT CASSSPGRNQPQHF
TRBD2 TRBJ2-3 NA TRBV7-2 TGTGCCAGCAGCTTAGCATATAGCGGGGGAGTTCTCACAGATACGCAGTATTTT CASSLAYSGGVLTDTQYF
TRBD1 TRBJ1-2 NA TRBV4-1 TGCGCCAGCAGCCAAACACAGACAGGGACCTATGGCTACACCTTC CASSQTQTGTYGYTF
NA TRBJ2-6 NA TRBV6-1 TGTGCCAGCACCCTAGGGGGCTCTGGGGCCAACGTCCTGACTTTC CASTLGGSGANVLTF
NA TRBJ2-7 NA TRBV9 TGTGCCAGCAGCGTAGGACAGGGACTCGACTACGAGCAGTACTTC CASSVGQGLDYEQYF
NA TRBJ2-3 NA TRBV19 TGTGCCAGTAGTATGGCAGGCGGGGATACGCAGTATTTT CASSMAGGDTQYF
TRBD1 TRBJ1-2 NA TRBV19 TGTGCCAGTAGTAAATTCTCGAACGACAGGGATGGCTACACCTTC CASSKFSNDRDGYTF
TRBD1 TRBJ2-2 NA TRBV7-6 TGTGCCAGCAACAGAGGACAGGGGGCGCGGACCGGGGAGCTGTTTTTT CASNRGQGARTGELFF
NA TRBJ2-2 NA TRBV6-5 TGTGCCAGCAGTTACTCTGGCAGAGAGAACACCGGGGAGCTGTTTTTT CASSYSGRENTGELFF
NA TRBJ2-7 NA TRBV28 TGTGCCAGCAGTGGGTACGAGCAGTACTTC CASSGYEQYF
NA TRBJ1-1 NA TRBV28 TGTGCCAGCAGTTTGCTCCGTAAGAACACTGAAGCTTTCTTT CASSLLRKNTEAFF
NA TRBJ1-5 NA TRBV7-2 TGTGCCAGCAGCTTAGCCGGCAGGGTTGGTCAGCCCCAGCATTTT CASSLAGRVGQPQHF
NA TRBJ2-7 NA TRBV10-3 TGTGCCATCAGGGGGGGAGTTGGCTACGAGCAGTACTTC CAIRGGVGYEQYF
NA TRBJ1-2 few TRBV9 TGTGCCAGCAGCCCCATAGACCCTCTTGGCTACACCTTC CASSPIDPLGYTF
TRBD2 TRBJ2-2 NA TRBV9 TGTGCCAGCAGCGTCGGGGGGAGGGCCCCCACCGGGGAGCTGTTTTTT CASSVGGRAPTGELFF
NA TRBJ1-1 NA TRBV10-1 TGCGCCAGCACTCAATCGGGGGGGACTGAAGCTTTCTTT CASTQSGGTEAFF
NA TRBJ2-3 NA TRBV18 TGTGCCAGCTCCAAGTTTTCTAGCACAGATACGCAGTATTTT CASSKFSSTDTQYF
NA TRBJ1-5 NA TRBV19 TGTGCCAGTAGTATATTAACAGGAAGCAATCAGCCCCAGCATTTT CASSILTGSNQPQHF
NA TRBJ2-2 NA TRBV7-2 TGTGCCAGCAGCCCCGGGGGGGCAGGGGGCGCTATCGGGGAGCTGTTTTTT CASSPGGAGGAIGELFF
NA TRBJ1-2 NA TRBV5-1 TGCGCCAGCAGTGAGAGCGGGGGAAGAGGCTACACCTTC CASSESGGRGYTF
NA TRBJ2-1 NA TRBV10-3 TGTGCCATCAGTGAGCTTGGCAACAATGAGCAGTTCTTC CAISELGNNEQFF
NA TRBJ2-5 NA TRBV7-2 TGTGCCAGCAGCTTTCGAGAGACCCAGTACTTC CASSFRETQYF
NA TRBJ2-6 NA TRBV5-1 TGCGCCAGCAGCTTGGACTCAGGGTCTGGGGCCAACGTCCTGACTTTC CASSLDSGSGANVLTF
TRBD1 TRBJ1-5 few TRBV7-2 TGTGCCAGCAGCTTAGTAGGCCGACAGGGGAGCAATCAGCCCCAGCATTTT CASSLVGRQGSNQPQHF
NA TRBJ2-5 NA TRBV19 TGTGCCAGTAGTATGGGGGCCCCCATGGGCAGGGGGAGCGGGAAGACCCAGTACTTC CASSMGAPMGRGSGKTQYF